This T cell receptor beta chain was captured in a study of cytomegalovirus exposure and HLA in healthy donors. Note on this clone: What it binds is not known.

Donors were nominally healthy when sampled, though unrecorded immune exposures were likely. 13 Jbeta primers and 60 Vbeta primers were used for the PCR. In the original workflow: A follow-up analysis tallied tens of millions of unique TCR beta chains, roughly 11 million shared. Data came from immunoSEQ multiplex PCR; TCRdb stores just in-frame clones and leaves some out. V and J calls and clone size are those listed in that table; D and trimming were worked out from the DNA. The repertoire holds around 190,000 clones, with almost 85% as singletons. Germline trimming cut 2 bases from V and 9 bases from J; bases unmatched to any gene: 5. Germline-derived CDR1 and CDR2 are LNHNV and YYDKDF (reference sequence). This CDR3 has 15 residues. Study-level results: A reported reduction in N-insertions relative to the approximately 640-donor mean was seen in an Asian-associated ancestry cluster in a later analysis.

The chain combines TRBV15 with TRBJ2-3, with 13 positions matching TRBD2. The sample consisted of PBMCs. This receptor was identified in a woman in her fifties or sixties in good health and CMV-seronegative. The CDR3 DNA reads TGTGCCACCAGCAGAAGGACTAGCGGGAGTCCAACGCAGTATTTT. It yields the protein CATSRRTSGSPTQYF. The full variable domain, in which reference TRBV15 and TRBJ2-3 provide the parts outside the CDR3, is DAMVIQNPRYQVTQFGKPVTLSCSQTLNHNVMYWYQQKSSQAPKLLFHYYDKDFNNEADTPDNFQSRRPNTSFCFLDIRSPGLGDTAMYLCATSRRTSGSPTQYFGPGTRLTVL.